These 20 T cell receptor beta chains originate from one sample sequenced in a study of T cells in Graves' hyperthyroidism and ophthalmopathy. Amplified regions were TCR beta CDR3 sequences from RNA transcripts. TCR CDR3 underwent first-round RT-PCR with the HTBI primer set. MiXCR, applied by TCRdb to the multiplex PCR reads, yields one record per CDR3 protein. This table has some 490,000 distinct CDR3 sequences, about 15% appearing once. Sequenced sample: blood. These receptors were taken from a woman in her 30s with Graves' ophthalmopathy.

The chain employs TRBV7-2 and TRBJ2-5; D may be TRBD2 (6 bases). The V end was cut by 4 bases, the J end by 7 bases, with 10 bases between. CDR1 is SGHTA and CDR2 is FQGNSA in the germline V gene. This CDR3 contains 12 residues. The CDR3 loop is CASSSWGGTQYF. The DNA for the CDR3 is TGTGCCAGCAGCTCCTGGGGAGGGACCCAGTACTTC. The full variable domain, its missing parts supplied by reference TRBV7-2 and TRBJ2-5, is GAGVSQSPSNKVTEKGKDVELRCDPISGHTALYWYRQSLGQGLEFLIYFQGNSAPDKSGLPSDRFSAERTGGSVSTLTIQRTQQEDSAVYLCASSSWGGTQYFGPGTRLLVL.

CDR3 in amino acids: CATSDPHRDRGYGYTF. CDR3 DNA: TGTGCCACCAGTGACCCACACCGGGACAGGGGTTATGGCTACACCTTC. The chain carries TRBV24-1 and TRBJ1-2; 10 bases map to TRBD1. The germline V gene encodes CDR1 KGHDR and CDR2 SFDVKD. Germline trimming cut 4 bases from V and 5 bases from J; bases unmatched to any gene: 9. The CDR3 covers 16 residues.

This chain uses TRBV5-8 with TRBJ1-6, with a tentative D call TRBD1 (5 bases). The CDR3 totals 17 residues. V lost 5 bases to trimming and J lost 10 bases, with 25 bases between them. CDR1 and CDR2 (germline): SGHTS, YDEGEE. CDR3 in amino acids: CASSLTGTALVPSPLHF. DNA for the CDR3: TGTGCCAGCAGTTTAACTGGGACGGCGTTAGTACCCTCACCCCTCCACTTT.

There are many counts of this clonotype. The chain employs TRBV5-5 and TRBJ2-7; 10 bases align to TRBD2. Germline CDR1 and CDR2: SGHKS and YYEKEE (reference sequence). The length of the CDR3 is 17 residues. J gave up 6 bases and V 0 bases, and 12 bases lay outside the gene matches. The CDR3 sequence: CASSLAWPSGSSGEQYF. The CDR3 DNA sequence: TGTGCCAGCAGCTTGGCCTGGCCTAGCGGGAGTAGTGGCGAGCAGTACTTC. The full variable domain, in which reference TRBV5-5 and TRBJ2-7 provide the parts outside the CDR3, is DAGVTQSPTHLIKTRGQQVTLRCSPISGHKSVSWYQQVLGQGPQFIFQYYEKEERGRGNFPDRFSARQFPNYSSELNVNALLLGDSALYLCASSLAWPSGSSGEQYFGPGTRLTVT.

This clonotype was seen at least ten times. The rearrangement links TRBV11-2 to TRBJ1-1; D unresolved. This CDR3 contains 13 residues. Germline values: CDR1 SGHAT, CDR2 FQNNGV. V was pared by 5 bases and J by 0 bases, with 7 bases between. The CDR3 protein is CASSPQMNTEAFF. As DNA, the CDR3 is TGTGCCAGCAGCCCGCAGATGAACACTGAAGCTTTCTTT.

This clonotype turned up a few times. The chain combines TRBV7-6 with TRBJ2-2; TRBD2 aligns across 11 bases. Losses at the gene ends were 5 bases for V and 3 bases for J; bases not matched to a gene: 11. The CDR3 loop spans 18 amino acids. Germline loops: CDR1 SGHVS, CDR2 FNYEAQ. Here the CDR3 reads CASSQELAGGWDTGELFF. CDR3 coding DNA: TGTGCCAGCAGCCAAGAGCTAGCGGGAGGCTGGGACACCGGGGAGCTGTTTTTT.

This chain joins TRBV28 and TRBJ1-3; TRBD1 matches 7 bases. J was trimmed by 4 bases and V by 8 bases; bases with no gene match: 5. This CDR3 contains 13 residues. CDR1 MDHEN and CDR2 SYDVKM come from the germline V gene. CDR3 amino acids: CASRDSGGNTIYF. CDR3 in DNA: TGTGCCAGCCGGGACAGCGGCGGAAACACCATATATTTT.

This clonotype occurred a few times. The rearrangement joins TRBV5-4 to TRBJ2-5; TRBD1 or TRBD2 may be the D gene (5 bases each). Germline V lookup: CDR1 SGHNT, CDR2 YYREEE (reference sequence). The CDR3 loop spans 16 amino acids. V lost 1 base, J lost 2 bases, and 15 bases lay in between. The CDR3 nucleotides are TGTGCCAGCAGCTTGAACCCGGGGACGCCACAAGAGACCCAGTACTTC. Translated: CASSLNPGTPQETQYF.

The chain carries TRBV25-1 and TRBJ2-2; the D is unclear. This CDR3 contains 16 residues. The ends were cut back, 3 bases at V and 4 bases at J, with 15 bases in the middle. In germline, CDR1 is MGHDK, CDR2 SYGVNS. CDR3 DNA: TGTGCCAGCAGTGATTCTAGATCGATGAGCACCGGGGAGCTGTTTTTT. Its protein is CASSDSRSMSTGELFF.

This clonotype has a count of ten or more. The rearrangement links TRBV18 to TRBJ1-4, with a weak D call TRBD1 (5 bases). Germline V CDR1 and CDR2: KGHSH, LQKENI. V lost 4 bases, J lost 5 bases, and 11 bases lay in between. The CDR3 contains 14 residues. The CDR3 region is CASSLNWGNEKLFF. The CDR3 DNA follows: TGTGCCAGCTCACTGAACTGGGGGAATGAAAAACTGTTTTTT.

This clonotype has more than one count but fewer than ten. CDR3 nucleotides: TGCAGTGCTAGAATTTGGGGGGTCGGTCAGCCCCAGCATTTT. Protein: CSARIWGVGQPQHF. V and J are TRBV20-1 and TRBJ1-5; tentative D call: TRBD1 (5 bases). The CDR3 length is 14 residues. Germline loops: CDR1 DFQATT, CDR2 SNEGSKA (reference sequence). Trimming pared 2 bases from V and 6 bases from J, leaving 14 bases between.

This clonotype was picked up many times. The rearrangement joins TRBV18 to TRBJ2-5; D possibly corresponds to TRBD2 (6 bases). CDR1 is KGHSH, CDR2 LQKENI, per germline. V gave up 6 bases and J gave up 6 bases, with 20 bases separating them. The CDR3 extends over 15 amino acids. The CDR3 DNA follows: TGTGCCAGCTCGGGAGGAAAAGACAGTCTAAAGACCCAGTACTTC. It encodes CASSGGKDSLKTQYF.

V and J are TRBV29-1 and TRBJ2-3, with 7 bases identical to TRBD1. The CDR3 covers 15 residues. Germline V lookup: CDR1 SQVTM, CDR2 ANQGSEA. The J segment lost 2 bases and the V segment lost 3 bases, leaving 8 bases of the junction unmatched. This CDR3 is CSVDWEQGTTDTQYF. The CDR3 bases are TGCAGCGTTGATTGGGAACAGGGGACCACAGATACGCAGTATTTT.

This clonotype was seen repeatedly, ten times or more. This chain connects TRBV11-2 to TRBJ2-1; TRBD2 is a possible D gene (6 bases). Trimming removed 5 bases at V and 7 bases at J, with 18 bases between. The CDR3 length is 15 residues. Germline CDR1 and CDR2: SGHAT and FQNNGV. The CDR3 loop reads CASSIRGGMGNEQFF. The CDR3 coding sequence is TGTGCCAGCAGCATAAGGGGCGGGATGGGGAATGAGCAGTTCTTC.

As concerns this clonotype: A junction end diverges from the germline sequence, so it may reflect a read error. This rearrangement joins TRBV6-9 to TRBJ1-6; 7 bases align to TRBD1. In germline, CDR1 is MNHGY, CDR2 SVAAGI. The CDR3 extends over 15 amino acids. CDR3 sequence reads: CASSYGDSLNSPLRF. The CDR3 DNA sequence: TGTGCCAGCAGTTACGGGGACAGCCTCAATTCACCCCTCCGCTTT.

Regarding this clonotype: Possible read error: a much larger clone is one base away. No conserved phenylalanine or tryptophan ends this CDR3, so it is likely a read error. V and J are TRBV28 and TRBJ2-7; D gene uncertain. Deletions cut 7 bases from V and 0 bases from J, with 16 bases between. Per germline, CDR1 MDHEN and CDR2 SYDVKM. The length of the CDR3 is 15 residues. The CDR3 protein is CASNQDSLTSYEQYL. The CDR3 DNA reads TGTGCCAGCAACCAGGATAGCCTTACCTCCTACGAGCAGTACCTC.

This chain uses TRBV18 with TRBJ2-7; D remains unclear. Trimming stripped 2 bases from V and 3 bases from J, with 11 bases between. Per the germline V gene, CDR1 is KGHSH and CDR2 is LQKENI. The length of the CDR3 is 14 residues. This chain's CDR3 is CASSPSLEFYEQYF. CDR3 coding DNA: TGTGCCAGCTCACCATCCCTGGAATTCTACGAGCAGTACTTC.

A few counts support this clonotype. The J gene is TRBJ2-3, the V gene TRBV4-2, with TRBD1 matching 12 bases. V lost 3 bases and J lost 0; bases outside the gene matches: 10. The germline V gene has CDR1 LGHNA and CDR2 YNFKEQ. The CDR3 covers 19 residues. The CDR3 sequence is CASSQGQGAGSPSTDTQYF. The CDR3 coding sequence is TGTGCCAGCAGCCAGGGACAGGGGGCCGGGTCTCCTAGCACAGATACGCAGTATTTT.

This clonotype was counted many times. This sequence joins TRBV12-3 or TRBV12-4 and TRBJ1-2; D might be TRBD1 (6 bases). The CDR3 is 15 amino acids. The ends were cut back, 3 bases at V and 5 bases at J, with 16 bases in the middle. CDR3 protein: CASSFTGPKEYGYTF. CDR3 sequence (DNA): TGTGCCAGCAGTTTTACAGGGCCTAAAGAATATGGCTACACCTTC.

This clonotype showed up many times. CDR3 sequence reads: CASSDDDIPNTEAFF. The CDR3 region has the DNA TGCGCCAGCAGTGACGACGACATACCGAACACTGAAGCTTTCTTT. The chain is built from TRBV10-2 and TRBJ1-1; D ambiguous. Germline loops: CDR1 WSHSY, CDR2 SAAADI. V lost 3 bases and J 1 base, leaving 12 bases between the germline ends. This CDR3 is 15 amino acids long.